This TCR beta chain stems from a study of blood T cell repertoires in COVID-19. CDR1 is ENHRY and CDR2 is SYGVKD in the germline V gene. Trimming cost V 4 bases and J 2 bases, with 9 bases left between them. This CDR3 comprises 14 residues. Generated by immunoSEQ multiplex PCR, the TCRdb table keeps only in-frame clones and is missing some. The repertoire holds 75,000 to 95,000 clones, with more than 65% as singletons. Sequenced material: peripheral blood. The sequence derives from a man in his fifties or sixties with acute or convalescent COVID-19. This chain connects TRBV10-3 to TRBJ1-5; D might be TRBD1 (5 bases). The DNA of the CDR3 is TGTGCCATCAGTGGACAGAGCGGCAATCAGCCCCAGCATTTT. It encodes CAISGQSGNQPQHF.